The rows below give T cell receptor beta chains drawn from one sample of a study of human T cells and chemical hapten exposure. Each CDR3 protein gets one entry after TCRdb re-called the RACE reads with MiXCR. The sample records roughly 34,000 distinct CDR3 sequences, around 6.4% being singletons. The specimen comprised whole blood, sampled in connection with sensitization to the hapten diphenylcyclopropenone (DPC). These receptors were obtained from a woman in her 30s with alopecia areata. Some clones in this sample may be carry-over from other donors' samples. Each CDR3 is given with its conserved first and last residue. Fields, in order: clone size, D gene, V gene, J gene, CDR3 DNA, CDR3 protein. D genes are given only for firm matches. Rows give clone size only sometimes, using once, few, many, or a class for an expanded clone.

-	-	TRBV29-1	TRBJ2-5	TGCAGCGTTCCCGGGACAAAGGGAATGAAGACCCAGTACTTC	CSVPGTKGMKTQYF
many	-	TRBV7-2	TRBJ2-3	TGTGCCAGCAGTCCCGGCGGTAGGGGGGCAGGAGATACGCAGTATTTT	CASSPGGRGAGDTQYF
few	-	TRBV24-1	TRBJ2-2	TGTGCCACTTGGGGAAACACCGGGGAGCTGTTTTTT	CATWGNTGELFF
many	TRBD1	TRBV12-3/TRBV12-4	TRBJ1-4	TGTGCCAGCAGTCTCGGACAGGGTCTACAAGAAAAACTGTTTTTT	CASSLGQGLQEKLFF
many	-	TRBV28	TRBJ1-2	TGTGCCAGCATAAATCCGGGGGCAGGGTTCAGTGGCTACACCTTC	CASINPGAGFSGYTF
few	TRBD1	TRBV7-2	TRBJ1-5	TGTGCCAGCAGCTCCACAGGGGGGACGGATCAGCCCCAGCATTTT	CASSSTGGTDQPQHF
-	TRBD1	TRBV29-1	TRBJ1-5	TGCAGCGTTGAAATTAATGAGTGGACAGGGGAGAAGAGAAAGCCCCAGCATTTT	CSVEINEWTGEKRKPQHF
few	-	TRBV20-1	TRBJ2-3	TGCAGTGCTAATGGGGACACCCAAGCAGATACGCAGTATTTT	CSANGDTQADTQYF
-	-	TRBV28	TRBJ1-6	TGTGCCAGCAGCTTCGGACGGTCTTATTCACCCCTCCACTTT	CASSFGRSYSPLHF
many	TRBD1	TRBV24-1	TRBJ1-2	TGTGCCACCAGTGACGAGACAGGGAACTATGGCTACACCTTC	CATSDETGNYGYTF
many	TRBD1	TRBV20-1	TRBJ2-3	TGCAGTGCTCGACAGGGGGCCCCCCTGGATACGCAGTATTTT	CSARQGAPLDTQYF
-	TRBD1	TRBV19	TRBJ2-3	TGTGCCAGTAAGGGACAGGGGGATACGCAGTATTTT	CASKGQGDTQYF
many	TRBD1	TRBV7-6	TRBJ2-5	TGTGCCAGCAGCTCAGACAGGGGGATTCAAGAGACCCAGTACTTC	CASSSDRGIQETQYF
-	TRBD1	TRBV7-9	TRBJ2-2	TGTGCCAGCAGCCCCCGGACAGGGGCCGGGGAGCTGTTTTTT	CASSPRTGAGELFF
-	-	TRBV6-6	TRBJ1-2	TGTGCCACCAAAGCGGGGGCGGACTATGGCTACACCTTC	CATKAGADYGYTF
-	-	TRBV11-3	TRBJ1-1	TGTGCCAGCAGGGATGAAGCTTTCTTT	CASRDEAFF
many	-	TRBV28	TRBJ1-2	TGTGCCAGCAGTACCGGGAACAACTATGGCTACACCTTC	CASSTGNNYGYTF
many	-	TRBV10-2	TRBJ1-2	TGCGCCAGCAGTGACAACAGGCTCGGCTACACCTTC	CASSDNRLGYTF
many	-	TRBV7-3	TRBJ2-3	TGTGCCAGCAGCTTAGTGGGAGGTGACACAGATACGCAGTATTTT	CASSLVGGDTDTQYF
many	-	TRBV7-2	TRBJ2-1	TGTGCCAGCAGCTCCACACCTGGAGAAAACAATGAGCAGTTCTTC	CASSSTPGENNEQFF
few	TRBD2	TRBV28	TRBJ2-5	TGTGCCAGCAGTTTTGGTCAGGGAGGGAAGACCCAGTACTTC	CASSFGQGGKTQYF
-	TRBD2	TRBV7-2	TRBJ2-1	TGTGCCAGCAGCAACACTAGCGGGGGGGCCAGCAATGAGCAGTTCTTC	CASSNTSGGASNEQFF